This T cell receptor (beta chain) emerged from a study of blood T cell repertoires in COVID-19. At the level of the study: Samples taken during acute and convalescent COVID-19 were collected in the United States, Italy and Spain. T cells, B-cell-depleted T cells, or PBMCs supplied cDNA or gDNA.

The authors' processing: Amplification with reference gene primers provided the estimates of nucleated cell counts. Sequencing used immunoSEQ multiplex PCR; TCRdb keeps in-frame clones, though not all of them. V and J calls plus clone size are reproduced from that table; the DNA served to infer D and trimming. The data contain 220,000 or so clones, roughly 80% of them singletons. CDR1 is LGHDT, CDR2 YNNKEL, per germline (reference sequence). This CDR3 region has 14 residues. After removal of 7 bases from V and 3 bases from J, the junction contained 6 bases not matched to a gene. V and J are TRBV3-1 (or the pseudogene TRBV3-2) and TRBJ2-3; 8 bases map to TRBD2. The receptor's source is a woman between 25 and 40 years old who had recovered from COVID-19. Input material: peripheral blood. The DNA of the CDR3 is TGTGCCAGCACCCCCGGGGGGGGGACAGATACGCAGTATTTT. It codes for CASTPGGGTDTQYF.